One sample yielded the 17 T cell receptor beta chains listed below, sequenced in a study of patients with pleural tuberculosis. TCRdb ran MiXCR on the reads and lists one entry per CDR3 protein. Here the sample spans 45,000 to 55,000 distinct CDR3 sequences, around 7% being singletons. Receptors originate from a human donor with pleural tuberculosis.

This clonotype appeared many times. The V and J genes are TRBV20-1 and TRBJ1-1, with 9 bases aligning to TRBD1. Germline assignment: CDR1 DFQATT and CDR2 SNEGSKA (reference sequence). Unmatched junction bases numbered 4, after V lost 4 bases and J lost 7 bases. This CDR3 region has 12 residues. CDR3 sequence reads: CSATRDRVEAFF. The DNA of the CDR3 is TGCAGTGCTACCCGGGACAGGGTTGAAGCTTTCTTT.

This clonotype was counted at least ten times. The chain combines TRBV4-2 with TRBJ1-3; D gene uncertain. Trimming pared 0 bases from V and 1 base from J, leaving 10 bases between. The CDR3 has 16 residues. Germline CDR1 LGHNA, CDR2 YNFKEQ. CDR3 sequence: CASSQDFRGSGNTIYF. CDR3 DNA: TGTGCCAGCAGCCAAGATTTCCGAGGATCTGGAAACACCATATATTTT.

As to this clonotype: This may be a read error, as it is one base from a much larger clone. The V gene is TRBV27, the J gene TRBJ1-5; maybe TRBD1 (6 bases). Trimming cost V 5 bases and J 9 bases, with 17 bases left between them. Germline values: CDR1 MNHEY, CDR2 SMNVEV (reference sequence). CDR3 length: 14 residues. The DNA of the CDR3 is TGTGCCAGCAGTCTAACAGGGTTGTTACCGCCCCAGCATTTT. As protein: CASSLTGLLPPQHF.

The CDR3 spells CSINSGGTQYF. DNA for the CDR3: TGCAGCATTAACTCCGGTGGGACCCAGTACTTC. The genes are TRBV29-1 and TRBJ2-5; D is uncertain. V was cut by 8 bases and J by 7 bases, with 14 bases left in between. CDR3 length: 11 amino acids. Germline CDR1 is SQVTM and CDR2 is ANQGSEA.

This clonotype has ten or more counts. This chain joins TRBV20-1 and TRBJ1-5, with D possibly TRBD1 on 5 matching bases. CDR3 length: 16 amino acids. Trimming cost V 0 bases and J 6 bases, with 18 bases left between them. Germline loops: CDR1 DFQATT, CDR2 SNEGSKA (reference sequence). The chain's CDR3 is CSARDRTGTPGQPQHF. Here the CDR3 DNA reads TGCAGTGCTAGAGATCGCACAGGCACTCCGGGTCAGCCCCAGCATTTT.

This clonotype was counted ten times or more. This rearrangement joins TRBV6-5 to TRBJ2-7; the D is unclear. CDR1 is MNHEY and CDR2 is SVGAGI in the germline V gene. CDR3 size: 12 residues. Trimming took 4 bases from V and 3 from J, leaving 7 bases between them. CDR3 sequence reads: CASSSHLYEQYF. Here the CDR3 DNA reads TGTGCCAGCAGTTCACACCTCTACGAGCAGTACTTC.

This clonotype has only a few counts. A read error may be the cause here, since a much bigger clone is one base away. The gene calls are TRBV24-1 and TRBJ1-1; possible D gene TRBD1, 5 bases. Per the germline V gene, CDR1 is KGHDR and CDR2 is SFDVKD. This CDR3 has 13 amino acids. CDR3 DNA: TGTGCCGCCAGTGATTCAGGGAGATCTGAAGCTTTCTTT. It encodes CAASDSGRSEAFF.

This clonotype came up many times. This chain links TRBV6-2 or TRBV6-3 with TRBJ2-2, with unresolved D. The CDR3 length is 13 residues. With 10 bases removed from V and 5 bases from J, the gap between germline ends came to 14 bases. Germline CDR1 is MNHEY and CDR2 is SVGEGT. CDR3 amino acids: CATRTRYTGELFF. CDR3 coding DNA: TGTGCCACCCGGACCCGGTATACCGGGGAGCTGTTTTTT.

This chain connects TRBV18 to TRBJ2-1; TRBD2 aligns across 11 bases. After removal of 3 bases from V and 4 bases from J, the junction contained 2 bases not matched to a gene. Germline V CDR1 and CDR2: KGHSH, LQKENI. The CDR3 is 15 residues long. CDR3 residues: CASSPTSGTYNEQFF. CDR3 coding DNA: TGTGCCAGCTCACCGACTAGCGGGACATACAATGAGCAGTTCTTC.

This clonotype was counted at least ten times. The rearrangement uses TRBV20-1 and TRBJ2-2; 7 bases agree with TRBD1. The length of the CDR3 is 15 residues. V lost 5 bases and J lost 0; bases outside the gene matches: 6. Per germline, CDR1 DFQATT and CDR2 SNEGSKA (reference sequence). Here the CDR3 reads CSAPDRATNTGELFF. The CDR3 DNA reads TGCAGTGCTCCAGACAGGGCAACGAACACCGGGGAGCTGTTTTTT.

This clonotype was observed many times. The chain joins TRBV11-1 to TRBJ2-3; D is perhaps TRBD2 (5 bases). The germline CDR1 and CDR2 sequences are SGHAT and FQDESV (reference sequence). This CDR3 is built from 15 residues. The germline V and J ends were trimmed by 3 bases and 4 bases, with 14 bases remaining between them. CDR3: CASSFGGSGSDTQYF. CDR3 DNA sequence: TGTGCCAGCAGCTTTGGAGGAAGTGGTTCAGATACGCAGTATTTT. Drawing the rest from reference TRBV11-1 and TRBJ2-3, the complete variable domain is EAEVAQSPRYKITEKSQAVAFWCDPISGHATLYWYRQILGQGPELLVQFQDESVVDDSQLPKDRFSAERLKGVDSTLKIQPAELGDSAMYLCASSFGGSGSDTQYFGPGTRLTVL.

In DNA form, the CDR3 reads TGCAGCGTTGAAGGTCGTACAGGGGTTGAGCAGTTCTTC. Amino acids: CSVEGRTGVEQFF. The chain uses TRBV29-1 and TRBJ2-1, with 7 bases fitting TRBD1. V lost 1 base to trimming and J lost 9 bases; unmatched junction nucleotides: 6. Germline V gene lookup returns CDR1 SQVTM and CDR2 ANQGSEA. The CDR3 sequence is 13 residues long.

This clonotype has a handful of counts. This rearrangement joins TRBV12-3 or TRBV12-4 to TRBJ1-3; no firm D call. V was cut by 10 bases and J by 5 bases, with 9 bases left in between. This CDR3 is built from 11 residues. The chain's CDR3 is CAILRRNTIYF. DNA of the CDR3: TGTGCCATCCTGAGGAGAAACACCATATATTTT.

Ten or more counts support this clonotype. The chain recombines TRBV15 with TRBJ2-1, with 8 bases that match TRBD1. The germline V gene has CDR1 LNHNV and CDR2 YYDKDF (reference sequence). The trim removed 5 bases at V and 5 bases at J, leaving 5 bases unmatched. The CDR3 covers 14 residues. CDR3: CATSVDRAHNEQFF. DNA for the CDR3: TGTGCCACCAGCGTGGACAGGGCCCACAATGAGCAGTTCTTC.

This clonotype has a count of ten or more. The chain combines TRBV25-1 with TRBJ1-2; D is unresolved. Between the trimmed V and J ends, which lost 6 bases and 4 bases, there was a span of 6 bases. The germline gives CDR1 MGHDK, CDR2 SYGVNS. The CDR3 is made up of 11 amino acids. The CDR3 region is CASSDGYGYTF. In nucleotides, the CDR3 is TGTGCCAGCAGCGACGGCTATGGCTACACCTTC.

This clonotype occurred a few times. This chain connects TRBV19 to TRBJ2-3; D unresolved. V gave up 1 base and J gave up 4 bases, with 9 bases separating them. The CDR3 covers 14 residues. The germline V gene has CDR1 LNHDA and CDR2 SQIVND (reference sequence). The CDR3 region has the DNA TGTGCCAGTAGTATAGTCTCGGACGCAGATACGCAGTATTTT. Translating it yields CASSIVSDADTQYF.

This clonotype was detected many times. The V and J genes are TRBV20-1 and TRBJ2-1; 7 bases match TRBD2. V lost 3 bases, J lost 8 bases, and 13 bases stayed unmatched. Germline values: CDR1 DFQATT, CDR2 SNEGSKA (reference sequence). The CDR3 runs 15 residues. The CDR3 protein is CSASYPAGAVDEQFF. CDR3 bases: TGCAGTGCTAGTTATCCGGCGGGAGCGGTGGATGAGCAGTTCTTC.